A single sample is the source of the 30 T cell receptor beta chains below, sequenced in a study of cytomegalovirus exposure and HLA in healthy donors (dated by TCRdb to about 2017). The library was obtained by the immunoSEQ multiplex PCR assay. For the multiplex PCR, a mixture combining 60 forward primers for TCR Vbeta segments and 13 reverse primers for TCR Jbeta segments was used. This is the immuneACCESS table as TCRdb keeps it, with only in-frame sequences that have V and J called. A part of the clones is gone; compared with another copy, unresolved V genes explain less than half, and the rest is unexplained. The sample includes around 110,000 clones, with over 55% observed a single time. 2.5% to 3% of the sample belongs to the ten largest clones. The material sequenced was PBMCs. The receptors here all came from a female donor in good health and CMV-seronegative.

The chain uses TRBV7-9 and TRBJ2-1; D unclear. The CDR3 spans 14 residues. Germline CDR1 is SEHNR and CDR2 is FQNEAQ (reference sequence). V gave up 5 bases and J gave up 10 bases, with 18 bases separating them. The CDR3 here is CASSTEASTGEQFF. The CDR3 region has the DNA TGTGCCAGCAGCACCGAAGCCTCAACCGGGGAGCAGTTCTTC.

The chain carries TRBV7-7 and TRBJ2-1, with TRBD2 as a possible D gene (5 bases). The CDR3 has 13 amino acids. Germline CDR1 reads SSHAT; CDR2 reads FNYEAQ (reference sequence). Between the trimmed V and J ends, which lost 1 base and 10 bases, there was a span of 11 bases. CDR3 nucleotides: TGTGCCAGCAGCTTAGATATTGGGAGAGAGCAGTTCTTC. This translates into CASSLDIGREQFF.

As to this clone: The junction differs from germline at one of its ends, possibly a read error. The chain links TRBV7-7 to TRBJ2-1, with D uncertain. Germline V CDR1 and CDR2: SSHAT, FNYEAQ (reference sequence). CDR3 length equals 15 residues. The CDR3 protein is CASSLAAGSYNEQFF. The CDR3, as DNA: TGTGCTAGCAGCTTGGCCGCAGGCTCCTACAATGAGCAGTTCTTC.

CDR3 in DNA: TGTGCCAGCAGCTACAGGGCTTCACCCCTCCACTTT. It translates to CASSYRASPLHF. The rearrangement joins TRBV7-2 to TRBJ1-6, with D maybe TRBD1 (6 bases). V lost 4 bases to trimming and J lost 9 bases, with 7 bases between them. Germline V CDR1 and CDR2: SGHTA, FQGNSA. The CDR3 has 12 residues.

V gene TRBV27 combines with J gene TRBJ1-5; D remains ambiguous. V lost 4 bases, J lost 10 bases, and 14 bases lay in between. The CDR3 runs to 13 residues. The germline V gene encodes CDR1 MNHEY and CDR2 SMNVEV (reference sequence). In DNA, the CDR3 is TGTGCCAGCAGTTCGGCAGGCCGTGATCCCCAGCATTTT. As protein: CASSSAGRDPQHF.

The rearrangement joins TRBV5-1 to TRBJ1-2; D is ambiguous. This CDR3 region has 16 residues. Germline assignment: CDR1 SGHRS and CDR2 YFSETQ. Trimming stripped 4 bases from V and 5 bases from J, with 21 bases between. CDR3 nucleotide sequence: TGCGCCAGCAGCCCAGGACGGGATCCGCCAGAGTATGGCTACACCTTC. This gives the protein CASSPGRDPPEYGYTF.

V gene TRBV5-1 combines with J gene TRBJ2-3; D perhaps matches TRBD2 (6 bases). CDR1 and CDR2 (germline): SGHRS, YFSETQ. V was shortened by 0 bases and J by 6 bases, with 11 bases between the two germline ends. This CDR3 spans 14 amino acids. CDR3 nucleotide sequence: TGCGCCAGCAGCTTGGCGGCTAGCGCTGATACGCAGTATTTT. Residues: CASSLAASADTQYF.

This clone was seen a handful of times. This rearrangement joins TRBV6-5 to TRBJ1-2; tentative D call: TRBD1 (6 bases). Germline lookup yields CDR1 MNHEY and CDR2 SVGAGI. Trimming removed 5 bases at V and 8 bases at J, with 12 bases between. CDR3 length: 12 amino acids. CDR3 sequence reads: CASSTQGRGYTF. In nucleotides, the CDR3 is TGTGCCAGCAGTACACAGGGACGCGGCTACACCTTC.

The genes are TRBV10-2 and TRBJ1-2; 7 nucleotides match TRBD1. Germline CDR1 reads WSHSY; CDR2 reads SAAADI. J lost 6 bases, V lost 10 bases, and 17 bases had no gene match. CDR3 length equals 15 residues. The CDR3 nucleotides are TGCGCCATTGCGGCGAAGTTGACAGGGCCTGATGGCTACACCTTC. Translated, it gives CAIAAKLTGPDGYTF.

The chain carries TRBV6-5 and TRBJ1-1; 8 bases line up with TRBD1. The V gene's germline CDR1 is MNHEY and CDR2 SVGAGI. Germline trimming cut 4 bases from V and 1 base from J; bases unmatched to any gene: 2. There are 14 residues in the CDR3. The CDR3 here is CASSSDRENTEAFF. In DNA, the CDR3 is TGTGCCAGCAGTTCGGACAGGGAGAACACTGAAGCTTTCTTT.

This clone was seen more than once but under ten times. This rearrangement joins TRBV7-2 to TRBJ2-7; TRBD2 is a possible D gene (6 bases). The V end was cut by 0 bases, the J end by 6 bases, with 12 bases between. CDR1 SGHTA and CDR2 FQGNSA come from the germline V gene. This CDR3 has 14 residues. The DNA of the CDR3 is TGTGCCAGCAGCTTAGCGGCCGGCGGGATCGAGCAGTACTTC. Translating gives CASSLAAGGIEQYF.

This chain uses TRBV25-1 with TRBJ2-1, with D tentatively TRBD2 (6 bases). Germline CDR1 is MGHDK and CDR2 is SYGVNS. The CDR3 covers 14 residues. V was cut by 1 base and J by 9 bases, with 13 bases left in between. For the CDR3, the DNA is TGTGCCAGCAGTGAATGGTGGGGAGGAGGTGAGCAGTTCTTC. Translating gives CASSEWWGGGEQFF. The entire variable domain, with the rest obtained from reference TRBV25-1 and TRBJ2-1, is as follows: EADIYQTPRYLVIGTGKKITLECSQTMGHDKMYWYQQDPGMELHLIHYSYGVNSTEKGDLSSESTVSRIRTEHFPLTLESARPSHTSQYLCASSEWWGGGEQFFGPGTRLTVL.

This chain uses TRBV21-1 with TRBJ2-6; no DNA check was done on the table's D call, TRBD1. TRBV21-1 corresponds to a pseudogene. The CDR3 is 18 residues long. CDR3 sequence: CASSKGGTGGSGANVLTF. The CDR3 region has the DNA TGTGCCAGCAGCAAAGGGGGGACAGGGGGTTCTGGGGCCAACGTCCTGACTTTC.

This chain connects TRBV5-6 to TRBJ2-5; 7 bases agree with TRBD1. With the DNA end fitting TRBJ2-7 better, the J assignment may be wrong. There are 14 residues in the CDR3. The germline gives CDR1 SGHDT, CDR2 YYEEEE. The CDR3 DNA reads TGTGCCAGCAGCAGAGGGGGCGCGCCCTACGAGCAGTACTTC. Translation: CASSRGGAPYEQYF.

This clone was observed a few times. The chain carries TRBV2 and TRBJ2-3; TRBD2 is a possible D gene (6 bases). The V end lost 7 bases, the J end lost 0 bases, and 17 bases lay between the germline ends. This CDR3 has 16 residues. Germline CDR1 is SNHLY and CDR2 is FYNNEI. CDR3 loop: CASIRERAPSTDTQYF. The CDR3 DNA follows: TGTGCCAGCATAAGGGAGCGGGCCCCTAGCACAGATACGCAGTATTTT.

This clone has a handful of counts. The chain is built from TRBV7-9 and TRBJ2-3; D is possibly TRBD2 (5 bases). Trimming cost V 3 bases and J 2 bases, with 12 bases left between them. The CDR3 has 15 amino acids. CDR1 SEHNR and CDR2 FQNEAQ come from the germline V gene (reference sequence). The CDR3: CASSFEGLVTDTQYF. The CDR3 nucleotides read TGTGCCAGCAGCTTCGAGGGTTTGGTCACAGATACGCAGTATTTT.

The CDR3 bases are TGCGCCAGCAGTGAGGGACAGGACTACAATGAGCAGTTCTTC. This codes for CASSEGQDYNEQFF. The gene calls are TRBV10-1 and TRBJ2-1; 7 bases are a match to TRBD1. The CDR3 covers 14 residues. With 2 bases clipped from V and 3 bases from J, the junction kept 1 base outside the gene matches. Per the germline V gene, CDR1 is WNHNN and CDR2 is SYGVQD (reference sequence).

The chain couples TRBV15 to TRBJ1-2; the match to TRBD1 covers 7 bases. The V gene's germline CDR1 is LNHNV and CDR2 YYDKDF (reference sequence). This CDR3 comprises 16 residues. With 0 bases clipped from V and 0 bases from J, the junction kept 4 bases outside the gene matches. CDR3 sequence: CATSREGGSTNYGYTF. CDR3 DNA: TGTGCCACCAGCAGAGAAGGGGGCTCTACTAACTATGGCTACACCTTC. Full variable domain (rest looked up from reference TRBV15 and TRBJ1-2): DAMVIQNPRYQVTQFGKPVTLSCSQTLNHNVMYWYQQKSSQAPKLLFHYYDKDFNNEADTPDNFQSRRPNTSFCFLDIRSPGLGDTAMYLCATSREGGSTNYGYTFGSGTRLTVV.

The V gene is TRBV5-1, the J gene TRBJ2-3; D is perhaps TRBD2 (6 bases). CDR1 is SGHRS, CDR2 YFSETQ, per germline. The V gene lost 3 bases and the J gene lost 5 bases, with 16 bases spanning the gap. The CDR3 totals 15 residues. The CDR3 loop reads CASSSVAEGLDTQYF. As DNA, the CDR3 is TGCGCCAGCAGCTCCGTAGCGGAGGGACTAGATACGCAGTATTTT.

The gene calls are TRBV10-2 and TRBJ2-1, with 11 positions matching TRBD2. CDR3 size: 18 residues. The V segment lost 2 bases and the J segment 1 base; nucleotides outside the gene matches: 7. Germline CDR1 WSHSY, CDR2 SAAADI. The CDR3 loop is CASSELRLAGRSYNEQFF. The CDR3 DNA reads as TGCGCCAGCAGTGAGCTCCGACTAGCGGGACGATCCTACAATGAGCAGTTCTTC.

This chain connects TRBV14 to TRBJ2-5, with D possibly TRBD1 on 5 matching bases. CDR3 length: 16 amino acids. The germline gives CDR1 SGHDN, CDR2 FVKESK. V gave up 1 base and J gave up 1 base, with 13 bases separating them. CDR3 residues: CASSQGALGVQETQYF. The CDR3 coding sequence is TGTGCCAGCAGCCAAGGTGCCCTAGGGGTCCAAGAGACCCAGTACTTC.

This rearrangement joins TRBV7-9 to TRBJ2-7, with no clear D. The CDR3 runs to 14 residues. CDR1 is SEHNR, CDR2 FQNEAQ, per germline (reference sequence). V was pared by 4 bases and J by 6 bases, with 16 bases between. This chain's CDR3 is CASSWAGDSSEQYF. CDR3 DNA: TGTGCCAGCAGCTGGGCAGGCGATTCGTCCGAGCAGTACTTC.

This chain connects TRBV4-1 to TRBJ2-2; 12 bases line up with TRBD2. Germline V gene sequence: CDR1 MGHRA, CDR2 YSYEKL. The CDR3 runs to 17 residues. Trimming removed 4 bases from V and 4 bases from J; junction bases left unmatched: 7. This chain's CDR3 is CASSPTRLAGATGELFF. The CDR3 nucleotides are TGCGCCAGCAGCCCCACCCGACTAGCGGGGGCCACCGGGGAGCTGTTTTTT.

The V call is TRBV2, the J call TRBJ1-3; TRBD1 is a possible D gene (6 bases). The germline V gene encodes CDR1 SNHLY and CDR2 FYNNEI. This CDR3 is built from 13 residues. Trimming left V 6 bases short and J 2 bases short, with 8 bases between. The CDR3 region has the DNA TGTGCCAGCAGCCGGGACACTGGAAACACCATATATTTT. Encoded protein: CASSRDTGNTIYF.

This clone has only a few counts. V and J are TRBV9 and TRBJ1-4, with 9 bases fitting TRBD1. V trimming: 3 bases; J trimming: 8 bases; junction bases outside the gene matches: 8. The CDR3 sequence is 15 residues long. The germline V gene encodes CDR1 SGDLS and CDR2 YYNGEE. CDR3 in amino acids: CASSEGTGLGEKLFF. CDR3 coding DNA: TGTGCCAGCAGCGAGGGGACAGGGCTGGGCGAAAAACTGTTTTTT.

This rearrangement joins TRBV7-9 to TRBJ2-7; D is possibly TRBD2 (5 bases). From germline, CDR1 is SEHNR and CDR2 FQNEAQ (reference sequence). The CDR3 is 12 residues long. V gave up 3 bases and J gave up 5 bases, with 8 bases separating them. The CDR3 coding sequence is TGTGCCAGCAGCTTTGGGAGACACGAGCAGTACTTC. Amino acids: CASSFGRHEQYF.

This chain uses TRBV5-4 with TRBJ2-7; no clear D. With 2 bases removed from V and 7 bases from J, the gap between germline ends came to 7 bases. The germline V gene has CDR1 SGHNT and CDR2 YYREEE (reference sequence). This CDR3 spans 11 amino acids. This CDR3 reads CASSFGGEQYF. The CDR3 nucleotides read TGTGCCAGCAGCTTCGGCGGAGAGCAGTACTTC.

This clone was counted a few times. The V and J genes are TRBV28 and TRBJ1-3; TRBD1 might be the D (6 bases). V shed 8 bases and J shed 8 bases, with 19 bases lying between them. Germline V gene sequence: CDR1 MDHEN, CDR2 SYDVKM. CDR3 size: 14 residues. CDR3 sequence: CASLGTGGLDTIYF. In DNA, the CDR3 is TGTGCCAGCCTGGGTACCGGGGGGCTGGACACCATATATTTT.

The V gene is TRBV6-1, the J gene TRBJ2-1; 8 nucleotides line up with TRBD2. The germline CDR1 and CDR2 sequences are MNHNS and SASEGT. There are 15 residues in the CDR3. Germline trimming cut 4 bases from V and 7 bases from J; bases unmatched to any gene: 9. CDR3: CASSGTSPSLNEQFF. The CDR3 nucleotides are TGTGCCAGCAGTGGGACTAGCCCGAGCTTGAATGAGCAGTTCTTC.

This rearrangement joins TRBV5-5 to TRBJ2-7; a possible D gene is TRBD2 (6 bases). V shed 3 bases and J shed 5 bases, with 15 bases lying between them. Germline V CDR1 and CDR2: SGHKS, YYEKEE (reference sequence). There are 14 residues in the CDR3. The CDR3, as DNA: TGTGCCAGCAGCTCCCGGGACTGGAATAACGAGCAGTACTTC. It codes for CASSSRDWNNEQYF.